The 18 T cell receptor beta chains in this list originate from one sample, sequenced in a study of T cells in Graves' hyperthyroidism and ophthalmopathy. TCR beta CDR3 region amplification was performed from RNA transcripts. Initially, a first-round RT-PCR of the TCR CDR3 employed the HTBI primer set. TCRdb processed the multiplex PCR reads anew with MiXCR; each CDR3 protein has one entry. The sample shows about 640,000 distinct CDR3 sequences, more than 12% of them seen only once. Sequences were obtained from blood. These receptors originate from a woman aged 45-60 years with Graves' ophthalmopathy.

A few counts support this clonotype. The rearrangement joins TRBV19 to TRBJ2-1; maybe TRBD2 (6 bases). Trimming stripped 6 bases from V and 5 bases from J, with 20 bases between. The CDR3 consists of 16 residues. Germline CDR1 reads LNHDA; CDR2 reads SQIVND (reference sequence). The CDR3 region is CASSPRNSGGNNEQFF. The DNA of the CDR3 is TGTGCCAGTAGCCCAAGGAATAGCGGAGGAAACAATGAGCAGTTCTTC.

This clonotype was counted many times. This chain connects TRBV27 to TRBJ1-5; weak D call: TRBD1 (6 bases). Germline V gene lookup returns CDR1 MNHEY and CDR2 SMNVEV (reference sequence). Trimming cost V 5 bases and J 0 bases, with 11 bases left between them. The CDR3 runs to 15 residues. In DNA, the CDR3 is TGTGCCAGCAGTCCGAACAGGGCTAGCAATCAGCCCCAGCATTTT. It specifies CASSPNRASNQPQHF.

CDR3 sequence (DNA): TGCGCCAGCAGCCCTTCGGACAGGACCGATACGCAGTATTTT. Its protein product is CASSPSDRTDTQYF. This chain uses TRBV5-1 with TRBJ2-3; 7 bases line up with TRBD1. The J segment lost 6 bases and the V segment lost 4 bases, leaving 8 bases of the junction unmatched. CDR3 length: 14 residues. Per the germline V gene, CDR1 is SGHRS and CDR2 is YFSETQ.

This clonotype was seen repeatedly, ten times or more. This chain joins TRBV12-3 or TRBV12-4 and TRBJ1-1, with TRBD1 matching 7 bases. The J segment lost 4 bases and the V segment lost 5 bases, leaving 7 bases of the junction unmatched. CDR3 length equals 14 residues. The CDR3 DNA reads TGTGCCAGCAGTCCAGACAGGGCCCCCACTGAAGCTTTCTTT. Translation: CASSPDRAPTEAFF.

In its sample, this clonotype was seen a few times. This chain links TRBV5-1 with TRBJ1-6; possible D gene TRBD1, 6 bases. Germline V gene sequence: CDR1 SGHRS, CDR2 YFSETQ. V was shortened by 7 bases and J by 8 bases, with 16 bases between the two germline ends. CDR3 length: 14 residues. CDR3 sequence (DNA): TGCGCCAGCGCCCAACAGGGTCAGGATTCACCCCTCCACTTT. Translation: CASAQQGQDSPLHF. The full variable domain, rest sourced from reference TRBV5-1 and TRBJ1-6, is KAGVTQTPRYLIKTRGQQVTLSCSPISGHRSVSWYQQTPGQGLQFLFEYFSETQRNKGNFPGRFSGRQFSNSRSEMNVSTLELGDSALYLCASAQQGQDSPLHFGNGTRLTVT.

Many counts were recorded for this clonotype. V usage is TRBV20-1 and J usage is TRBJ2-7; TRBD2 agrees at 9 bases. The CDR3 has 13 residues. J lost 5 bases, V lost 3 bases, and 5 bases had no gene match. Germline V gives CDR1 DFQATT, CDR2 SNEGSKA (reference sequence). CDR3 coding DNA: TGCAGTGCTAGTGGTGCGGGAGGGAACGAGCAGTACTTC. This encodes CSASGAGGNEQYF.

This chain connects TRBV19 to TRBJ2-1; the match to TRBD2 covers 9 bases. The CDR3 spans 16 residues. CDR1 and CDR2 from the germline V gene are LNHDA and SQIVND (reference sequence). J was trimmed by 5 bases and V by 3 bases; bases with no gene match: 8. As DNA, the CDR3 is TGTGCCAGTAGTATGGGTTTCTCTAGCGGGGACAATGAGCAGTTCTTC. Its translation is CASSMGFSSGDNEQFF.

This clonotype was observed at least ten times. This chain joins TRBV12-3 or TRBV12-4 and TRBJ1-5; tentatively, D is TRBD1 (5 bases). V shed 3 bases and J shed 6 bases, with 21 bases lying between them. This CDR3 has 17 residues. DNA of the CDR3: TGTGCCAGCAGTTTTGGTCAGGGAAGGGCTGGCGGTCAGCCCCAGCATTTT. Its protein is CASSFGQGRAGGQPQHF.

V usage is TRBV5-8 and J usage is TRBJ2-7, with a tentative D call TRBD2 (6 bases). Trimming pared 4 bases from V and 5 bases from J, leaving 19 bases between. This CDR3 is 15 amino acids long. Germline V gives CDR1 SGHTS, CDR2 YDEGEE. The CDR3 DNA follows: TGTGCCAGCAGCCTCTATAGCGGCCCTCGCGACGAGCAGTACTTC. Translating it yields CASSLYSGPRDEQYF.

This clonotype was seen at least ten times. The J gene is TRBJ1-5, the V gene TRBV20-1; no clear D gene. Germline CDR1 and CDR2: DFQATT and SNEGSKA (reference sequence). This CDR3 region has 13 residues. V lost 0 bases and J lost 7, with 10 bases in between. CDR3 in amino acids: CSARDFEVQPQHF. For the CDR3, the DNA is TGCAGTGCTAGAGATTTTGAGGTCCAGCCCCAGCATTTT.

This clonotype was seen ten or more times. V gene TRBV6-2 or TRBV6-3 combines with J gene TRBJ2-3; maybe TRBD2 (5 bases). Germline assignment: CDR1 MNHEY and CDR2 SVGEGT. The V end was cut by 5 bases, the J end by 0 bases, with 15 bases between. The CDR3 runs to 16 residues. The CDR3 coding sequence is TGTGCCAGCAGTAGCACAGCGGAACCTAGCACAGATACGCAGTATTTT. It specifies CASSSTAEPSTDTQYF.

The V gene is TRBV20-1, the J gene TRBJ2-1, with TRBD2 matching over 8 bases. CDR1 and CDR2 from the germline V gene are DFQATT and SNEGSKA (reference sequence). Trimming took 2 bases from V and 6 from J; bases not matched to a gene: 6. The CDR3 runs 14 residues. The CDR3 sequence is CSARPGRAFNEQFF. The CDR3 region has the DNA TGCAGTGCTAGACCCGGGAGGGCCTTCAATGAGCAGTTCTTC.

The rearrangement joins TRBV28 to TRBJ2-1; 7 nucleotides line up with TRBD1. This CDR3 region has 15 residues. Trimming took 6 bases from V and 5 from J; bases not matched to a gene: 10. Germline V gives CDR1 MDHEN, CDR2 SYDVKM. CDR3 region: CASRTGQAKNNEQFF. For the CDR3, the DNA is TGTGCCAGCAGAACCGGACAGGCGAAGAACAATGAGCAGTTCTTC.

This rearrangement joins TRBV3-2 to TRBJ2-1; the tabulated D call, TRBD2, remains unverified against the DNA. TRBV3-2 is a listed pseudogene. The CDR3 consists of 18 residues. CDR3 loop: CASSQPDIAGGRYNEQFF. CDR3 sequence (DNA): TGTGCCAGCAGCCAACCAGACATAGCGGGAGGGAGATACAATGAGCAGTTCTTC.

This clonotype was seen a handful of times. The CDR3 loop reads CASSHLQENTEAFF. The CDR3 DNA follows: TGCGCCAGCAGCCACTTACAGGAGAACACTGAAGCTTTCTTT. The V and J genes are TRBV4-1 and TRBJ1-1; the D gene is possibly TRBD1 (5 bases). The V gene lost 3 bases and the J gene lost 1 base, with 9 bases spanning the gap. CDR1 and CDR2 (germline): MGHRA, YSYEKL. The CDR3 covers 14 residues.

This clonotype was found many times. This chain links TRBV20-1 with TRBJ2-1; D unclear. V shed 6 bases and J shed 0 bases, with 12 bases lying between them. This CDR3 region has 14 residues. Germline CDR1 DFQATT, CDR2 SNEGSKA (reference sequence). CDR3 coding DNA: TGCAGTGCCAGATTAGTCAGCTCCTACAATGAGCAGTTCTTC. Translation: CSARLVSSYNEQFF.

This clonotype has a handful of counts. The V and J genes are TRBV19 and TRBJ2-5; 8 positions match TRBD2. The germline V gene encodes CDR1 LNHDA and CDR2 SQIVND (reference sequence). The CDR3 totals 16 residues. J gave up 4 bases and V 3 bases, and 10 bases lay outside the gene matches. In DNA form, the CDR3 reads TGTGCCAGTAGTATCCCGGGGGGGTCTTCGGGAGAGACCCAGTACTTC. It specifies CASSIPGGSSGETQYF.

At least ten counts were recorded for this clonotype. V and J are TRBV5-1 and TRBJ2-2; D uncertain. Germline CDR1 reads SGHRS; CDR2 reads YFSETQ. V lost 4 bases and J 7 bases, leaving 5 bases between the germline ends. This CDR3 is built from 11 residues. The CDR3 DNA sequence: TGCGCCAGCAGCACAGTCGGGGAGCTGTTTTTT. As protein: CASSTVGELFF.